These 19 T cell receptor beta chains originate from one sample sequenced in a study of blood T cells in healthy people across ages. A sample-barcoded 5' primer and a J-beta primer mix were used in a second PCR of roughly 7 to 11 cycles. TCRdb passed the 5' RACE reads through MiXCR, listing each CDR3 protein once. The data contain 750,000 to 950,000 distinct CDR3 sequences, 25% to 30% of them singletons. The data also belong to a second study, concerning T cells of mothers and their children.

Sequencing was done on a sample of blood. Every receptor here comes from a woman between 35 and 50 years old in good health.

This clonotype was seen at least ten times. The gene calls are TRBV5-1 and TRBJ2-1; the D gene is possibly TRBD2 (7 bases). Per germline, CDR1 SGHRS and CDR2 YFSETQ. The CDR3 consists of 16 residues. The ends were cut back, 0 bases at V and 0 bases at J, with 10 bases in the middle. CDR3 coding DNA: TGCGCCAGCAGCTTGGGTGCGGGGGCCTCCTACAATGAGCAGTTCTTC. Encoded protein: CASSLGAGASYNEQFF.

In this sample, this clonotype turned up many times. The chain couples TRBV11-2 to TRBJ2-3; D might be TRBD1 or TRBD2, each matching 5 bases. This CDR3 region has 17 residues. Trimming left V 5 bases short and J 2 bases short, with 20 bases between. Germline CDR1 reads SGHAT; CDR2 reads FQNNGV. CDR3 sequence: CASSLLGMTAYTDTQYF. The CDR3 DNA reads as TGTGCCAGCAGCCTACTAGGAATGACAGCCTACACAGATACGCAGTATTTT.

The gene calls are TRBV20-1 and TRBJ1-5; D is uncertain. V lost 2 bases and J lost 7, with 15 bases in between. CDR1 and CDR2 from the germline V gene are DFQATT and SNEGSKA (reference sequence). CDR3 length: 14 amino acids. The DNA of the CDR3 is TGCAGTGCTAGACCGGTGGAGGGTAAACAGCCCCAGCATTTT. Its translation is CSARPVEGKQPQHF.

This clonotype was seen a few times. The chain is built from TRBV20-1 and TRBJ1-5; TRBD1 agrees at 7 bases. CDR1 is DFQATT, CDR2 SNEGSKA, per germline (reference sequence). The J segment lost 3 bases and the V segment lost 0 bases, leaving 5 bases of the junction unmatched. The CDR3 has 15 amino acids. In DNA, the CDR3 is TGCAGTGCTAGAGATGGACAGGAATTCAATCAGCCCCAGCATTTT. Encoded protein: CSARDGQEFNQPQHF.

This clonotype was found many times. This sequence joins TRBV5-1 and TRBJ2-7; either TRBD1 or TRBD2 may supply D (5 bases each). The CDR3 totals 16 residues. Per the germline V gene, CDR1 is SGHRS and CDR2 is YFSETQ. Trimming shortened V by 0 bases and J by 0 bases, and 13 bases separated the two germline ends. The CDR3 DNA reads as TGCGCCAGCAGCTTGGAGACAGCGGCAAGCTCCTACGAGCAGTACTTC. Protein sequence: CASSLETAASSYEQYF. The entire variable domain, with the rest obtained from reference TRBV5-1 and TRBJ2-7, is as follows: KAGVTQTPRYLIKTRGQQVTLSCSPISGHRSVSWYQQTPGQGLQFLFEYFSETQRNKGNFPGRFSGRQFSNSRSEMNVSTLELGDSALYLCASSLETAASSYEQYFGPGTRLTVT.

This clonotype has only a few counts. One base away lies a much larger clone, so this may be a sequencing read error. The CDR3 loop is CACSLILANYGYTF. In DNA form, the CDR3 reads TGTGCCTGCAGTTTGATATTAGCTAACTATGGCTACACCTTC. This chain links TRBV12-3 or TRBV12-4 with TRBJ1-2; no firm D call. This CDR3 has 14 residues.

To note about this clonotype: A much larger clone sits a single nucleotide away, making a read error possible. The gene calls are TRBV9 and TRBJ1-2; D unresolved. The CDR3 runs 12 residues. Trimming stripped 7 bases from V and 8 bases from J, with 15 bases between. Germline values: CDR1 SGDLS, CDR2 YYNGEE. The CDR3 DNA is TGTGCCAGCCAGAGGGATCCTTTGGGCTACACCTTC. This codes for CASQRDPLGYTF.

With regard to this clonotype: A read error may explain this, as a much larger clone is one base away. The chain carries TRBV7-9 and TRBJ2-7; D may be TRBD2 (6 bases). Germline loops: CDR1 SEHNR, CDR2 FQNEAQ (reference sequence). The CDR3 has 19 residues. With 7 bases removed from V and 0 bases from J, the gap between germline ends came to 28 bases. The CDR3 sequence: CASTLITDATGLSSYEQYF. For the CDR3, the DNA is TGTGCCAGCACCCTTATTACGGACGCCACGGGACTGAGCTCCTACGAGCAGTACTTC.

Many counts were recorded for this clonotype. V gene TRBV7-2 combines with J gene TRBJ1-5; 7 bases map to TRBD1. CDR1 is SGHTA and CDR2 is FQGNSA in the germline V gene. The CDR3 spans 14 residues. J was trimmed by 4 bases and V by 4 bases; bases with no gene match: 4. The CDR3 DNA reads TGTGCCAGCAGCTCGGGACAGCAAAATCAGCCCCAGCATTTT. Protein product: CASSSGQQNQPQHF.

This clonotype has ten or more counts. The chain employs TRBV12-3 or TRBV12-4 and TRBJ1-2, with unresolved D. This CDR3 has 11 amino acids. V lost 3 bases, J lost 11 bases, and 10 bases lay in between. The CDR3 DNA reads TGTGCCAGCAGTTTCGTCGGGATTTACACCTTC. Translating gives CASSFVGIYTF.

A few counts support this clonotype. The chain carries TRBV28 and TRBJ2-7; 11 nucleotides line up with TRBD2. The CDR3 is made up of 17 amino acids. The ends lost 4 bases at V and 1 base at J; junction bases unmatched: 9. Germline CDR1 is MDHEN and CDR2 is SYDVKM. Written as DNA, the CDR3 is TGTGCCAGCAGTTGGGTTAGGGCTAGCGGGGGGTCCTACGAGCAGTACTTC. Its translation is CASSWVRASGGSYEQYF.

The chain combines TRBV7-3 with TRBJ1-1; tentatively, D is TRBD1 (6 bases). Germline V lookup: CDR1 SGHTA, CDR2 FQGTGA. Trimming left V 2 bases short and J 6 bases short, with 16 bases between. The CDR3 length is 15 residues. The CDR3 nucleotides are TGTGCCAGCAGCTTAGGAAACAGGGATGTGTCTGAAGCTTTCTTT. This translates into CASSLGNRDVSEAFF.

This clonotype has at least ten counts. The chain has TRBV10-3 and TRBJ2-6; 10 bases are a match to TRBD1. Germline CDR1 is ENHRY and CDR2 is SYGVKD. The CDR3 covers 18 residues. Losses at the gene ends were 8 bases for V and 0 bases for J; bases not matched to a gene: 10. CDR3: CAIGTPGQGYSGANVLTF. CDR3 coding DNA: TGTGCCATCGGAACCCCGGGACAGGGGTACTCTGGGGCCAACGTCCTGACTTTC.

At least ten counts were recorded for this clonotype. V usage is TRBV7-9 and J usage is TRBJ2-1; TRBD2 matches at 8 bases. Germline-derived CDR1 and CDR2 are SEHNR and FQNEAQ (reference sequence). The CDR3 extends over 14 amino acids. J was trimmed by 8 bases and V by 7 bases; bases with no gene match: 10. In DNA form, the CDR3 reads TGTGCCAGCACTCGGGAGGGTAGAGGCGATGAGCAGTTCTTC. Translated, it gives CASTREGRGDEQFF. The whole variable domain, remainder taken from reference TRBV7-9 and TRBJ2-1, is DTGVSQNPRHKITKRGQNVTFRCDPISEHNRLYWYRQTLGQGPEFLTYFQNEAQLEKSRLLSDRFSAERPKGSFSTLEIQRTEQGDSAMYLCASTREGRGDEQFFGPGTRLTVL.

In its sample, this clonotype was seen a few times. V usage is TRBV7-2 and J usage is TRBJ2-5; D not certain. From germline, CDR1 is SGHTA and CDR2 FQGNSA. The CDR3 length is 15 residues. With 0 bases removed from V and 2 bases from J, the gap between germline ends came to 10 bases. The CDR3 is CASSLAGVFQETQYF. CDR3 in DNA: TGTGCCAGCAGCTTAGCGGGCGTATTTCAAGAGACCCAGTACTTC.

The chain employs TRBV7-3 and TRBJ2-3; D ambiguous. The V gene's germline CDR1 is SGHTA and CDR2 FQGTGA. The CDR3 extends over 12 amino acids. With 8 bases removed from V and 7 bases from J, the gap between germline ends came to 13 bases. For the CDR3, the DNA is TGTGCCAGCTCCCATATTCAACATACGCAGTATTTT. This sequence encodes CASSHIQHTQYF.

J is TRBJ1-5 and V is TRBV27; D perhaps matches TRBD1 (5 bases). The germline CDR1 and CDR2 sequences are MNHEY and SMNVEV (reference sequence). Trimming left V 6 bases short and J 7 bases short, with 25 bases between. The CDR3 loop spans 17 amino acids. As DNA, the CDR3 is TGTGCCAGCAGACGAACCGGGACCGGGGGATTCAAACAGCCCCAGCATTTT. Translation: CASRRTGTGGFKQPQHF.

Concerning this clonotype: A much larger clone differs from this one at a single base, so this may be a read error. The V gene is TRBV7-2, the J gene TRBJ2-3; TRBD1 might be the D (6 bases). This CDR3 has 14 amino acids. Deletions cut 3 bases from V and 6 bases from J, with 13 bases between. CDR1 and CDR2 from the germline V gene are SGHTA and FQGNSA. The CDR3 DNA follows: TGTGCCAGCAGCTTCGTTCCAGGGGATGATACGCAGTATTTT. It is translated as CASSFVPGDDTQYF.

This clonotype was observed a single time. V usage is TRBV19 and J usage is TRBJ1-4, with 10 positions matching TRBD1. The CDR3 loop spans 17 amino acids. Looked up from germline, CDR1 is LNHDA and CDR2 is SQIVND (reference sequence). Losses at the gene ends were 6 bases for V and 0 bases for J; bases not matched to a gene: 7. The CDR3 DNA follows: TGTGCCAGTAGCCGGGGACAGGGGACTTCAACTAATGAAAAACTGTTTTTT. As protein: CASSRGQGTSTNEKLFF. Together with reference TRBV19 and TRBJ1-4, the CDR3 gives the full variable domain: DGGITQSPKYLFRKEGQNVTLSCEQNLNHDAMYWYRQDPGQGLRLIYYSQIVNDFQKGDIAEGYSVSREKKESFPLTVTSAQKNPTAFYLCASSRGQGTSTNEKLFFGSGTQLSVL.